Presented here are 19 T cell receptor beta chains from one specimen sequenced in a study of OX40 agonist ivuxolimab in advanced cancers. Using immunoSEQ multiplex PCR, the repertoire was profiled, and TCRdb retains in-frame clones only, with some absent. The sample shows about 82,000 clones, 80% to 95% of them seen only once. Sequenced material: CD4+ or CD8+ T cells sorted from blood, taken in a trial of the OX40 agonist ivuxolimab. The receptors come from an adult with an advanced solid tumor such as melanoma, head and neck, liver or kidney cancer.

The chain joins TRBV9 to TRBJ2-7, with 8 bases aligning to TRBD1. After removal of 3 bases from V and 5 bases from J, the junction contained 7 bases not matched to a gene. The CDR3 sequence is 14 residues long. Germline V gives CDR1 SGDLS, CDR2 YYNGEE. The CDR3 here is CASSAGGEINEQYF. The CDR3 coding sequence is TGTGCCAGCAGCGCAGGGGGCGAAATTAACGAGCAGTACTTC.

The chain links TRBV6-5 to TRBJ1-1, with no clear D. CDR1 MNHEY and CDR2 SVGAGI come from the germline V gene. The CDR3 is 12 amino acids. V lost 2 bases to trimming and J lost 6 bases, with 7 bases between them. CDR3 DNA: TGTGCCAGCAGTTACGTCGGCCCTGAAGCTTTCTTT. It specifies CASSYVGPEAFF.

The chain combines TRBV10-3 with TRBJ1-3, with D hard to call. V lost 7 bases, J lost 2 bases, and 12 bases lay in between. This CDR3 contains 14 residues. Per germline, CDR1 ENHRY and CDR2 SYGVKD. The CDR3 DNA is TGTGCCATCACAGTTGACGATGCTGGAAACACCATATATTTT. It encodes CAITVDDAGNTIYF.

The CDR3 nucleotides read TGCGCCAGCAGGGATTGGAGGGGGCTCCCGACCTACGAGCAGTACTTC. Translating gives CASRDWRGLPTYEQYF. The gene calls are TRBV23-1 and TRBJ2-7; D is perhaps TRBD1 (7 bases). TRBV23-1 is known as an ORF, though its function is uncertain. The CDR3 has 16 residues. The V gene lost 6 bases and the J gene lost 2 bases, with 20 bases spanning the gap.

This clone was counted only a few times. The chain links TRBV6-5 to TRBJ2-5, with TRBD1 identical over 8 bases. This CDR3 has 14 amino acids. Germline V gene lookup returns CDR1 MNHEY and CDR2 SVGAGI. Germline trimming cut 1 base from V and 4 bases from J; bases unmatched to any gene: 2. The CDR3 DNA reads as TGTGCCAGCAGTTACTTGGGACAGGCAGAGACCCAGTACTTC. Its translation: CASSYLGQAETQYF.

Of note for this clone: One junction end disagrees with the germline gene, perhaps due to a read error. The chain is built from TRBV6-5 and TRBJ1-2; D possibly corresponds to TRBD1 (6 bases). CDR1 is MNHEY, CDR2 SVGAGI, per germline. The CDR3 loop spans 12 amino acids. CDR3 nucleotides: TGTGCCAGCCGGGGGATGGAGTCGGACAGACTCTTC. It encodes CASRGMESDRLF.

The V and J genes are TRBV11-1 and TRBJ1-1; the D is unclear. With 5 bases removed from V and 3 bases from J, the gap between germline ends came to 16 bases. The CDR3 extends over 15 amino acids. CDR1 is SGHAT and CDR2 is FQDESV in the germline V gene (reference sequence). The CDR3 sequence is CASSRLDWMDTEAFF. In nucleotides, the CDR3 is TGTGCCAGCAGCCGCCTAGATTGGATGGACACTGAAGCTTTCTTT.

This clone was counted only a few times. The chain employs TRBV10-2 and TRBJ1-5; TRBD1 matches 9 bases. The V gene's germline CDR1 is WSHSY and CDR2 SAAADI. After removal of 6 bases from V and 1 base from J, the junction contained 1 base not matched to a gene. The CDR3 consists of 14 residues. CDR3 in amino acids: CASRDRGSNQPQHF. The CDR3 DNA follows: TGCGCCAGCAGGGACAGGGGAAGCAATCAGCCCCAGCATTTT.

The CDR3 protein is CASSPEAGTNYGYTF. DNA for the CDR3: TGTGCCAGCAGCCCAGAGGCAGGGACTAACTATGGCTACACCTTC. This chain connects TRBV4-2 to TRBJ1-2; possibly TRBD1 for D (5 bases). The germline V gene encodes CDR1 LGHNA and CDR2 YNFKEQ. The CDR3 spans 15 residues. V gave up 4 bases and J gave up 0 bases, with 12 bases separating them.

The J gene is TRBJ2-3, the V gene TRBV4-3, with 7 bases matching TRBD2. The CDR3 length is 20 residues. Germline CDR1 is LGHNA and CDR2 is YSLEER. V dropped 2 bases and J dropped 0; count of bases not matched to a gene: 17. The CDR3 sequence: CASSQFPLDGRGGSTDTQYF. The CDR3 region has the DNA TGCGCCAGCAGCCAATTCCCTCTAGACGGTCGCGGGGGTAGCACAGATACGCAGTATTTT.

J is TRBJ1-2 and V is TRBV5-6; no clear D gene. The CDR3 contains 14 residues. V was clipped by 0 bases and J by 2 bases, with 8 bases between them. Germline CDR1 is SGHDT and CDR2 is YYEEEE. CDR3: CASSLGRSNYGYTF. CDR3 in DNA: TGTGCCAGCAGCTTGGGCAGGTCCAACTATGGCTACACCTTC.

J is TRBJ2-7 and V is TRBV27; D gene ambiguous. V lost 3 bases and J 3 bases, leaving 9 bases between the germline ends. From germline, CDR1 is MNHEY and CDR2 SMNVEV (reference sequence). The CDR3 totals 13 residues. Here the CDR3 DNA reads TGTGCCAGCAGTTTTGGCACAAACTACGAGCAGTACTTC. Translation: CASSFGTNYEQYF.

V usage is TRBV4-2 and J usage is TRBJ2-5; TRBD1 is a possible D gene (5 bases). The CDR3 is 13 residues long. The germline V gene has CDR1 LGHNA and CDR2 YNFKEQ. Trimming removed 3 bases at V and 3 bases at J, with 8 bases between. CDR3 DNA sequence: TGTGCCAGCAGCCAGACCAGGGAAGAGACCCAGTACTTC. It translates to CASSQTREETQYF.

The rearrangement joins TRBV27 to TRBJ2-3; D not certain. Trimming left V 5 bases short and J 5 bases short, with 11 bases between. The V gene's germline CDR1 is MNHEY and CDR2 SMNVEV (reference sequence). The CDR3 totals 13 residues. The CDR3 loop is CASSPFGEDTQYF. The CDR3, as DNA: TGTGCCAGCAGTCCTTTCGGAGAAGATACGCAGTATTTT.

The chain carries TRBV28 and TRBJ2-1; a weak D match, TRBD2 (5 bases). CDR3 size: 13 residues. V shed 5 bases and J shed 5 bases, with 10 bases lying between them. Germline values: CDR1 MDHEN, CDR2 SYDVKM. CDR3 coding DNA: TGTGCCAGCAGTGTGACTAAGCACAATGAGCAGTTCTTC. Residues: CASSVTKHNEQFF.

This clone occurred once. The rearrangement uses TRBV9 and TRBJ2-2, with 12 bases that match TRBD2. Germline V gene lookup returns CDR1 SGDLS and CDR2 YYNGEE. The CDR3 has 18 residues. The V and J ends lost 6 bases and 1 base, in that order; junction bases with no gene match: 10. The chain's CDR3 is CASTLGWGLAGNTGELFF. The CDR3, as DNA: TGTGCCAGCACCTTGGGGTGGGGACTAGCGGGGAACACCGGGGAGCTGTTTTTT.

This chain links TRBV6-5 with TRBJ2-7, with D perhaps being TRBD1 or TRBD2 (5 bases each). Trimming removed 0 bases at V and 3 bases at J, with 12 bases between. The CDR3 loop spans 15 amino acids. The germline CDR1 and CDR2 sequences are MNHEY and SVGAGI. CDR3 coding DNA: TGTGCCAGCAGTTACTCGAGGGGAGCGGACTACGAGCAGTACTTC. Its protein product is CASSYSRGADYEQYF.

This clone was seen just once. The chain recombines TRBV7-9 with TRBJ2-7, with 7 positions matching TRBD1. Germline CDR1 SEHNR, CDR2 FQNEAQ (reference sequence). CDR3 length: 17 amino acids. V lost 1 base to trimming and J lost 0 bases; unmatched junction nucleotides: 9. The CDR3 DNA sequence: TGTGCCAGCAGCTTAGGACGAACAGGGGAACTCTCCTACGAGCAGTACTTC. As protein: CASSLGRTGELSYEQYF. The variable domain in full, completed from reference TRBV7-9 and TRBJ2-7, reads DTGVSQNPRHKITKRGQNVTFRCDPISEHNRLYWYRQTLGQGPEFLTYFQNEAQLEKSRLLSDRFSAERPKGSFSTLEIQRTEQGDSAMYLCASSLGRTGELSYEQYFGPGTRLTVT.

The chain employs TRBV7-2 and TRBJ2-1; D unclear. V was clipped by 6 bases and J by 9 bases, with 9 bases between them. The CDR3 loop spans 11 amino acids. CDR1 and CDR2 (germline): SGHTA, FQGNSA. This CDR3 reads CASSLGTEQFF. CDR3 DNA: TGTGCCAGCAGTCTAGGAACTGAGCAGTTCTTC.